The 5 T cell receptor beta chains in this list originate from one sample, sequenced in a study of T-cell memory formation after mild COVID-19. From the 5' RACE reads, TCRdb called clonotypes with MiXCR, one entry per CDR3 protein. The profile covers about 390,000 distinct CDR3 sequences, with 20% to 25% appearing a single time and around 12% taken by the ten largest. Sequenced input: PBMCs or a T cell subset sorted from them (not recorded which). The receptor source for this set is an adult woman who had mild COVID-19 (a few samples of this study predate the infection). Cell type and time point are not known.

This clonotype was recorded a few times. J is TRBJ1-2 and V is TRBV5-1, with D unresolved. The germline V gene encodes CDR1 SGHRS and CDR2 YFSETQ. The CDR3 length is 13 residues. Trimming pared 3 bases from V and 8 bases from J, leaving 14 bases between. The CDR3 reads CASSSASGEGYTF. The DNA for the CDR3 is TGCGCCAGCAGCTCTGCTTCTGGCGAGGGCTACACCTTC. Based on the CDR3 plus reference TRBV5-1 and TRBJ1-2, the full variable domain is KAGVTQTPRYLIKTRGQQVTLSCSPISGHRSVSWYQQTPGQGLQFLFEYFSETQRNKGNFPGRFSGRQFSNSRSEMNVSTLELGDSALYLCASSSASGEGYTFGSGTRLTVV.

This clonotype was recorded a few times. The chain employs TRBV4-1 and TRBJ2-2, with D perhaps matching TRBD2 (6 bases). The CDR3 consists of 17 residues. The V and J ends lost 0 bases and 3 bases respectively, with 14 bases between them. The germline gives CDR1 MGHRA, CDR2 YSYEKL. The CDR3 reads CASSQEEGLRDTGELFF. The CDR3 bases are TGCGCCAGCAGCCAAGAGGAGGGGCTGAGGGACACCGGGGAGCTGTTTTTT.

The chain recombines TRBV30 with TRBJ1-4; 7 positions match TRBD1. The CDR3 extends over 13 amino acids. Germline V lookup: CDR1 GTSNPN, CDR2 SVGIG (reference sequence). Trimming removed 7 bases from V and 4 bases from J; junction bases left unmatched: 6. The CDR3 loop reads CALQGQLNEKLFF. The CDR3 DNA reads as TGTGCCTTACAGGGACAGCTTAATGAAAAACTGTTTTTT.

This clonotype occurred a few times. The rearrangement uses TRBV7-9 and TRBJ1-4, with TRBD1 identical over 9 bases. The J segment lost 7 bases and the V segment lost 7 bases, leaving 7 bases of the junction unmatched. Germline-derived CDR1 and CDR2 are SEHNR and FQNEAQ (reference sequence). CDR3 length equals 14 residues. CDR3 bases: TGTGCCAGCACACCGGGACAGGGAATTGAAAAACTGTTTTTT. It codes for CASTPGQGIEKLFF.

The chain uses TRBV24-1 and TRBJ1-5; D is possibly TRBD1 (6 bases). The CDR3 length is 16 residues. V was clipped by 2 bases and J by 4 bases, with 14 bases between them. CDR1 and CDR2 from the germline V gene are KGHDR and SFDVKD. The CDR3, as DNA: TGTGCCACCAGTGATTCACAGACAGGTTTGAATCAGCCCCAGCATTTT. Protein sequence: CATSDSQTGLNQPQHF.